The clone carrying this TCR beta chain was seen more than once but under ten times. The antigen remains unidentified. These data originate in a study of OX40 agonist ivuxolimab in advanced cancers. Whole-study findings and limits: Partial responders at 0.1-3.0 mg/kg showed near-lowest clonal expansion. In general, CD8+ T cells held more expanded clones than CD4+ did, on average.

Assay: immunoSEQ multiplex PCR; the TCRdb copy retains only in-frame clones and omits some. Seen here are 23,000 or so clones, over 80% observed once, and the top ten hold approximately 8%. There are 18 residues in the CDR3. Trimming pared 4 bases from V and 0 bases from J, leaving 17 bases between. Germline V CDR1 and CDR2: SGDLS, YYNGEE. The V gene is TRBV9, the J gene TRBJ2-6; TRBD2 might be the D (5 bases). The sequencing here drew on CD4+ or CD8+ T cells sorted from blood, taken in a trial of the OX40 agonist ivuxolimab. This receptor was taken from an adult with an advanced solid tumor such as melanoma, head and neck, liver or kidney cancer. CDR3 loop: CASSLRGRTGSGANVLTF. The DNA for the CDR3 is TGTGCCAGCAGCTTAAGAGGACGGACTGGCTCTGGGGCCAACGTCCTGACTTTC.